These 7 T cell receptor beta chains share one sample of origin, sequenced in a study of vaccination and CD4 T cells after COVID-19. What these receptors recognize is not known. CD4+ T cells that had been cultured provided DNA sequenced with the Oncomine TCR Beta short-read assay. Using its own MiXCR run on the PCR reads, TCRdb lists one record per CDR3 protein. The data hold some 11,000 distinct CDR3 sequences, with less than 50% observed a single time. The treatment here: approximately nine-day PBMC culture with coronavirus spike peptide pools or control peptides (ViraFEST assay). Input material: cultured CD4+ T cells from blood. The receptors here all came from a human donor with COVID-19.

The chain combines TRBV5-1 with TRBJ2-2, with no clear D. The CDR3 contains 14 residues. The V end was cut by 7 bases, the J end by 1 base, with 11 bases between. The germline V gene encodes CDR1 SGHRS and CDR2 YFSETQ. The CDR3 region is CASWAVGNTGELFF. Written as DNA, the CDR3 is TGCGCCAGCTGGGCGGTCGGGAACACCGGGGAGCTGTTTTTT.

The chain carries TRBV12-3 or TRBV12-4 and TRBJ2-1; no definite D call. V shed 6 bases and J shed 9 bases, with 9 bases lying between them. CDR3 length: 11 amino acids. The CDR3 sequence is CASRAEFEQFF. For the CDR3, the DNA is TGTGCCAGCAGGGCGGAGTTTGAGCAGTTCTTC.

The chain is built from TRBV20-1 and TRBJ2-1; 8 positions match TRBD2. CDR1 and CDR2 from the germline V gene are DFQATT and SNEGSKA (reference sequence). This CDR3 region has 12 residues. The V gene end was trimmed by 3 bases and the J gene end by 10 bases; junction bases not matched to a gene: 5. This CDR3 reads CSASGGVREQFF. The CDR3, as DNA: TGCAGTGCTAGCGGGGGGGTCAGGGAGCAGTTCTTC.

V usage is TRBV5-1 and J usage is TRBJ2-2; 9 bases line up with TRBD2. This CDR3 region has 14 residues. CDR1 is SGHRS and CDR2 is YFSETQ in the germline V gene. V lost 5 bases to trimming and J lost 2 bases; unmatched junction nucleotides: 1. The CDR3 region has the DNA TGCGCCAGCAGGACTAGCGGTAACACCGGGGAGCTGTTTTTT. Amino acids: CASRTSGNTGELFF. Using reference TRBV5-1 and TRBJ2-2 for the parts outside the CDR3, the full variable domain is KAGVTQTPRYLIKTRGQQVTLSCSPISGHRSVSWYQQTPGQGLQFLFEYFSETQRNKGNFPGRFSGRQFSNSRSEMNVSTLELGDSALYLCASRTSGNTGELFFGEGSRLTVL.

The chain has TRBV2 and TRBJ2-3; D possibly matches TRBD1 or TRBD2 (5 bases each). CDR1 and CDR2 from the germline V gene are SNHLY and FYNNEI. This CDR3 has 13 amino acids. The V end lost 8 bases, the J end lost 2 bases, and 11 bases lay between the germline ends. This CDR3 is CASYGTYTDTQYF. For the CDR3, the DNA is TGTGCCAGCTACGGGACCTACACAGATACGCAGTATTTT.

This clonotype occurred a few times. The chain couples TRBV25-1 to TRBJ2-3; 8 bases map to TRBD1. Germline V CDR1 and CDR2: MGHDK, SYGVNS. Losses at the gene ends were 1 base for V and 4 bases for J; bases not matched to a gene: 7. The CDR3 runs 16 residues. CDR3 sequence: CASSEFPGGDSDTQYF. For the CDR3, the DNA is TGTGCCAGCAGTGAATTCCCAGGGGGCGACTCAGATACGCAGTATTTT.

This chain uses TRBV7-9 with TRBJ2-3, with 16 bases identical to TRBD2. Germline lookup yields CDR1 SEHNR and CDR2 FQNEAQ (reference sequence). The CDR3 loop spans 17 amino acids. J lost 2 bases, V lost 5 bases, and 4 bases had no gene match. The CDR3: CASSQGLAGGITDTQYF. The CDR3 DNA follows: TGTGCCAGCAGCCAGGGACTAGCGGGGGGGATCACAGATACGCAGTATTTT.